A single sample gave rise to the 13 T cell receptor beta chains below, sequenced in a study of cytomegalovirus exposure and HLA in healthy donors. PCR involved 60 Vbeta and 13 Jbeta primers. This table comes from immunoSEQ multiplex PCR, and its TCRdb copy is limited to in-frame clones, with some not included. Altogether some 130,000 clones are present, around three quarters being singletons, with the ten largest covering 6.5%. Sequencing used PBMCs. All receptors derive from a middle-aged man in good health and CMV-seropositive.

This clone appeared a single time. CDR3 sequence: CASSRTRENQPQHF. The CDR3 DNA follows: TGTGCCAGCAGTCGGACGAGGGAGAATCAGCCCCAGCATTTT. The gene calls are TRBV27 and TRBJ1-5; D unresolved. V gave up 5 bases and J gave up 4 bases, with 12 bases separating them. This CDR3 has 14 residues. Looked up from germline, CDR1 is MNHEY and CDR2 is SMNVEV (reference sequence).

The chain is built from TRBV28 and TRBJ2-7, with D tentatively TRBD1 (6 bases). This CDR3 has 14 residues. Trimming shortened V by 6 bases and J by 2 bases, and 14 bases separated the two germline ends. Looked up from germline, CDR1 is MDHEN and CDR2 is SYDVKM. CDR3 DNA: TGTGCCAGCAGCTCCGGGACACGAACCTACGAGCAGTACTTC. This encodes CASSSGTRTYEQYF.

This clone has a handful of counts. The genes are TRBV9 and TRBJ2-7, with 9 bases matching TRBD1. Per germline, CDR1 SGDLS and CDR2 YYNGEE. This CDR3 is 15 amino acids long. Trimming removed 4 bases from V and 4 bases from J; junction bases left unmatched: 9. The CDR3 DNA sequence: TGTGCCAGCAGCAAGGAGACAGGGGGATCATACGAGCAGTACTTC. This encodes CASSKETGGSYEQYF.

This clone has more than one count but fewer than ten. The rearrangement uses TRBV28 and TRBJ2-3; no firm D call. Germline V gene data show CDR1 as MDHEN and CDR2 as SYDVKM. The V end lost 3 bases, the J end lost 0 bases, and 10 bases lay between the germline ends. The CDR3 consists of 15 residues. In DNA form, the CDR3 reads TGTGCCAGCAGTTTTGGGCGACCTAGCACAGATACGCAGTATTTT. Translated, it gives CASSFGRPSTDTQYF.

The chain links TRBV10-3 to TRBJ1-5; D gene unclear. Germline assignment: CDR1 ENHRY and CDR2 SYGVKD. V lost 0 bases and J lost 6, with 18 bases in between. There are 17 residues in the CDR3. The CDR3 nucleotides are TGTGCCATCAGTGAGTCGACCGGGTCCGTGATGGGTCAGCCCCAGCATTTT. Translated: CAISESTGSVMGQPQHF.

The V call is TRBV30, the J call TRBJ2-5; no clear D. V lost 4 bases to trimming and J lost 7 bases, with 13 bases between them. In germline, CDR1 is GTSNPN, CDR2 SVGIG (reference sequence). The CDR3 has 12 residues. CDR3: CAWTTNRRTQYF. In DNA, the CDR3 is TGTGCCTGGACGACGAACAGAAGGACCCAGTACTTC.

The chain joins TRBV11-3 to TRBJ2-3; perhaps TRBD2 as D (6 bases). V lost 1 base to trimming and J lost 4 bases, with 9 bases between them. The CDR3 covers 14 residues. From germline, CDR1 is SGHNT and CDR2 YENEEA. The CDR3 protein is CASSLGREADTQYF. CDR3 in DNA: TGTGCCAGCAGCTTAGGGAGGGAGGCAGATACGCAGTATTTT.

The V gene is TRBV28, the J gene TRBJ2-5, with 9 nucleotides matching TRBD1. Trimming cost V 2 bases and J 5 bases; bases outside gene matches: 9. The CDR3 extends over 16 amino acids. The germline V gene encodes CDR1 MDHEN and CDR2 SYDVKM. This chain's CDR3 is CASSLPGQGLWETQYF. Written as DNA, the CDR3 is TGTGCCAGCAGTTTACCGGGACAGGGCTTGTGGGAGACCCAGTACTTC. Combining the CDR3 with reference TRBV28 and TRBJ2-5 gives the whole variable domain DVKVTQSSRYLVKRTGEKVFLECVQDMDHENMFWYRQDPGLGLRLIYFSYDVKMKEKGDIPEGYSVSREKKERFSLILESASTNQTSMYLCASSLPGQGLWETQYFGPGTRLLVL.

V usage is TRBV28 and J usage is TRBJ1-2, with unresolved D. With 10 bases removed from V and 3 bases from J, the gap between germline ends came to 15 bases. CDR1 is MDHEN, CDR2 SYDVKM, per germline. The CDR3 length is 13 residues. CDR3 sequence reads: CATPGEGHYGYTF. For the CDR3, the DNA is TGTGCCACCCCGGGCGAGGGCCACTATGGCTACACCTTC.

V gene TRBV2 combines with J gene TRBJ2-5, with a weak D call TRBD2 (7 bases). Germline V gene lookup returns CDR1 SNHLY and CDR2 FYNNEI. The length of the CDR3 is 15 residues. Trimming removed 7 bases from V and 4 bases from J, with 19 bases in between. The CDR3 loop reads CASTMGRGQGETQYF. For the CDR3, the DNA is TGTGCCAGCACAATGGGGCGGGGGCAGGGAGAGACCCAGTACTTC.

The chain couples TRBV6-1 to TRBJ1-2, with D possibly matching TRBD1 (5 bases). The ends were cut back, 0 bases at V and 8 bases at J, with 13 bases in the middle. CDR1 and CDR2 from the germline V gene are MNHNS and SASEGT. This CDR3 region has 14 residues. CDR3 in amino acids: CASSEAGQGRGYTF. The CDR3, as DNA: TGTGCCAGCAGTGAAGCGGGCCAGGGAAGAGGCTACACCTTC.

The rearrangement joins TRBV5-6 to TRBJ2-3; TRBD2 matches 8 bases. The CDR3 loop spans 15 amino acids. Germline loops: CDR1 SGHDT, CDR2 YYEEEE. After removal of 4 bases from V and 1 base from J, the junction contained 5 bases not matched to a gene. This CDR3 is CASSPELAGTDTQYF. Written as DNA, the CDR3 is TGTGCCAGCAGCCCAGAACTAGCGGGCACAGATACGCAGTATTTT.

The rearrangement joins TRBV5-5 to TRBJ2-1; 7 nucleotides align to TRBD2. The CDR3 is made up of 15 amino acids. V gave up 4 bases and J gave up 0 bases; unmatched junction bases: 4. The V gene's germline CDR1 is SGHKS and CDR2 YYEKEE (reference sequence). For the CDR3, the DNA is TGTGCCAGCAGCCTGGGACTAACCTCCTACAATGAGCAGTTCTTC. Translation: CASSLGLTSYNEQFF.